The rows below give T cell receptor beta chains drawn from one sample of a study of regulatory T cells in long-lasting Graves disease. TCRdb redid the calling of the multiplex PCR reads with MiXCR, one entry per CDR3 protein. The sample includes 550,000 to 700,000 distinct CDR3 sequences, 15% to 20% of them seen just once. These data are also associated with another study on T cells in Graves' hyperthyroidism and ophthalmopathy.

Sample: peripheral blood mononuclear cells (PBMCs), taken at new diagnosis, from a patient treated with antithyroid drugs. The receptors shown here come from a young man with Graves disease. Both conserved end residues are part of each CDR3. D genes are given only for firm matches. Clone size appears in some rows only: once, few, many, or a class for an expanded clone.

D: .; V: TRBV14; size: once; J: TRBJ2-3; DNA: TGTGCCAGCAGCCAAGTGGATGGTCCGGATACGCAGTATTTT; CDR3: CASSQVDGPDTQYF
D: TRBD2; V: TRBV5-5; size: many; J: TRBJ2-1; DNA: TGTGCCAGCAGCTTTAGCGGGAGAACGAATGAGCAGTTCTTC; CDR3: CASSFSGRTNEQFF
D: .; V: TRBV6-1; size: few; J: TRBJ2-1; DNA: TGTGCCAGCAGTCAATATAGTTCCCGCTCCTACAATGAGCAGTTCTTC; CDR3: CASSQYSSRSYNEQFF
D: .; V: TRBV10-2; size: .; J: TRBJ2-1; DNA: TGCGCCAGCAGTGACGAATTATTCTACAATGAGCAGTTCTTC; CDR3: CASSDELFYNEQFF
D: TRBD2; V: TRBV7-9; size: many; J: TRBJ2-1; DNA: TGTGCCAGCAGCTTACGTAGCGGGAGCTCCTACAATGAGCAGTTCTTC; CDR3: CASSLRSGSSYNEQFF
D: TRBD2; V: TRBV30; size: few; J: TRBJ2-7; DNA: TGTGCCTGGAGTCCTGGACTAGCGGGATTCTACGAGCAGTACTTC; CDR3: CAWSPGLAGFYEQYF
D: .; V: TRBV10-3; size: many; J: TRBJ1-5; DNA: TGTGCCATCAGTGACCTTGGGCAGGGCGGTCAGCCCCAGCATTTT; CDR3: CAISDLGQGGQPQHF
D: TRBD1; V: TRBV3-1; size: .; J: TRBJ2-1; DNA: TGTGCCAGCAGCCACCGGGACAGAAGGGCGTTGGTTGGGAATGAGCAGTTCTTC; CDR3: CASSHRDRRALVGNEQFF
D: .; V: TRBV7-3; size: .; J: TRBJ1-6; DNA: TGTGCCAGCAGCTTTGGAGATTCGATGTCACCCCTCCACTTT; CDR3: CASSFGDSMSPLHF
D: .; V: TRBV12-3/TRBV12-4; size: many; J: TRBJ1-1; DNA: TGTGCCAGCAGTCCTCGGGGTGGCACTGAAGCTTTCTTT; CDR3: CASSPRGGTEAFF
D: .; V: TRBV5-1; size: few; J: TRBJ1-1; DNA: TGCGCCAGCAGCGACCGGCGTCTCACCTCGGGAGCTTTCTTT; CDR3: CASSDRRLTSGAFF
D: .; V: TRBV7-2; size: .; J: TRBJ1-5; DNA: TGTGCCAGCAGCTTAGGGCTGGACCGGGGACAGCCCCAGCATTTT; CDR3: CASSLGLDRGQPQHF
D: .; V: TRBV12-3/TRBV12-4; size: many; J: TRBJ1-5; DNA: TGTGCCAGCAGTTTTTACCCGACACAAGAGTGGCCCCAGCATTTT; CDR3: CASSFYPTQEWPQHF
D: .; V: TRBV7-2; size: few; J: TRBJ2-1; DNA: TGTGCCAGCAGCCTAACTAGCAGGGTCTACAATGAGCAGTTCTTC; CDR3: CASSLTSRVYNEQFF
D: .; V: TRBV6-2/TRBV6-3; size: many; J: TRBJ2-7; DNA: TGTGCCAGCAGTGACTACTCCTACGAGCAGTACTTC; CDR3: CASSDYSYEQYF
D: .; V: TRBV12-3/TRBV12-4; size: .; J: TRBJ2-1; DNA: TGTGCCAGCAGTTTAGTTGAGTACTCCAATGAGCAGTTCTTC; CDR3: CASSLVEYSNEQFF
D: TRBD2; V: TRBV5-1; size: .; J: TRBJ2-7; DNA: TGCGCCAGCAGCTCGTTAGCGGGAGCCGCCTACGAGCAGTACTTC; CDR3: CASSSLAGAAYEQYF
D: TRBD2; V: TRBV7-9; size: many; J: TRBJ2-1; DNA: TGTGCCAGCAGCTCCTCCGGGACAACTAGCGGGAGCCACTACAATGAGCAGTTCTTC; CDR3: CASSSSGTTSGSHYNEQFF
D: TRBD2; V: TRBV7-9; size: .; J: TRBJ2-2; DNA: TGTGCCAGCAGCTTAGTTCTAGCGGGAGCTCACACCGGGGAGCTGTTTTTT; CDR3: CASSLVLAGAHTGELFF
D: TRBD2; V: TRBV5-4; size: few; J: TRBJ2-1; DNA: TGTGCCAGCAGCTTGCAGGGGCTAGCGGGAGGCAATGAGCAGTTCTTC; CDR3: CASSLQGLAGGNEQFF
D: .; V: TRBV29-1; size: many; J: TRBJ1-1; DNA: TGCAGCTCGAGGGGGGGGTGGGCGATGAACACTGAAGCTTTCTTT; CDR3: CSSRGGWAMNTEAFF
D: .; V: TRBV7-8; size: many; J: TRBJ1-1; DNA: TGTGCCAGCAGCCGGCCGCAGGGAACCACTGAAGCTTTCTTT; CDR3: CASSRPQGTTEAFF
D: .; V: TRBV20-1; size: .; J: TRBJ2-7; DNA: TGCAGTGCTAGAGATCGGGGCCACTACTACGAGCAGTACTTC; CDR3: CSARDRGHYYEQYF
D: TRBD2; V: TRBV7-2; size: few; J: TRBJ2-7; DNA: TGTGCCAGCAGCTTAGTGGGGACTAGCGAAAACTACGAGCAGTACTTC; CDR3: CASSLVGTSENYEQYF
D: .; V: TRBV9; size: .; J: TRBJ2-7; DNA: TGTGCCAGCAGCGTAGGACAGGCTGACTACGAGCAGTACTTC; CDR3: CASSVGQADYEQYF
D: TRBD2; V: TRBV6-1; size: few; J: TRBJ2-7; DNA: TGTGCCAGCAGTGACGCAGGGAGGGTTTCCTACGAGCAGTACTTC; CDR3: CASSDAGRVSYEQYF
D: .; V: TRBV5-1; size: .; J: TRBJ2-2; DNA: TGCGCCAGCAGCTTGGAACAGCCCGTCACCGGGGAGCTGTTTTTT; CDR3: CASSLEQPVTGELFF
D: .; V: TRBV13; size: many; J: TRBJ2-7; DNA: TGTGCCAGCAGGAGTAGGGGTTTCTACGAGCAGTACTTC; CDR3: CASRSRGFYEQYF